This T cell receptor (beta chain) was sequenced during a study of T-cell memory formation after mild COVID-19. Study-level findings and limits: The study found contracting CD4+ clones mainly in CM and EM and contracting CD8+ clones in EMRA. Contracting clones from day 15 to 85 showed balanced CD4/CD8; later expanders favored CD4+. Proof of SARS-CoV-2 specificity was absent for the second-wave clones that crested on day 37.

TCRdb re-analysed the 5' RACE reads in MiXCR, keeping a single row per CDR3 protein. The table lists under 650,000 distinct CDR3 sequences, roughly 18% of them singletons. This CDR3 has 12 residues. Per germline, CDR1 MNHNS and CDR2 SASEGT. The V and J ends lost 6 bases and 8 bases respectively, with 10 bases between them. Points on this clonotype: Its antigen is not known.

The J gene is TRBJ1-4, the V gene TRBV6-1; D unresolved. The TCR was taken from an adult woman who had mild COVID-19 (a few samples of this study predate the infection). Cell type and time point are not known. The specimen was PBMCs or a T cell subset sorted from them (not recorded which). The CDR3 DNA reads as TGTGCCAGCAGAGGAGAAGGCGAAAAACTGTTTTTT. Its protein is CASRGEGEKLFF.